Each of the 3 T cell receptor beta chains below was sequenced from the same sample in a study of cytomegalovirus exposure and HLA in healthy donors. Researchers ran the PCR with 60 Vbeta and 13 Jbeta primers. Using immunoSEQ multiplex PCR, the repertoire was profiled, and TCRdb retains in-frame clones only, with some absent. The sample includes approximately 200,000 clones, roughly 80% of them seen just once. The sample was PBMCs. The receptors come from a woman under 30 in good health and CMV-seronegative.

The chain links TRBV10-3 to TRBJ1-1; 7 nucleotides agree with TRBD1. V lost 4 bases and J lost 3; bases outside the gene matches: 14. CDR3 size: 17 residues. CDR1 and CDR2 from the germline V gene are ENHRY and SYGVKD. In nucleotides, the CDR3 is TGTGCCATCAGTGGTCGGGCAGGGGGGACGGTTGACACTGAAGCTTTCTTT. It encodes CAISGRAGGTVDTEAFF.

The chain is built from TRBV10-2 and TRBJ2-1; 14 bases are a match to TRBD2. Germline CDR1 reads WSHSY; CDR2 reads SAAADI. The CDR3 totals 16 residues. Unmatched junction bases numbered 3, after V lost 0 bases and J lost 8 bases. CDR3 coding DNA: TGCGCCAGCAGTGAGTCGACTAGCGGGAGGGAATATGAGCAGTTCTTC. It yields the protein CASSESTSGREYEQFF.

This clone was counted between two and nine times. The chain is built from TRBV4-1 and TRBJ2-3, with a tentative D call TRBD2 (6 bases). This CDR3 is 18 amino acids long. Deletions cut 0 bases from V and 0 bases from J, with 16 bases between. In germline, CDR1 is MGHRA, CDR2 YSYEKL. The CDR3 is CASSQEYVAGTSTDTQYF. CDR3 DNA: TGCGCCAGCAGCCAAGAGTACGTTGCAGGGACTAGCACAGATACGCAGTATTTT.